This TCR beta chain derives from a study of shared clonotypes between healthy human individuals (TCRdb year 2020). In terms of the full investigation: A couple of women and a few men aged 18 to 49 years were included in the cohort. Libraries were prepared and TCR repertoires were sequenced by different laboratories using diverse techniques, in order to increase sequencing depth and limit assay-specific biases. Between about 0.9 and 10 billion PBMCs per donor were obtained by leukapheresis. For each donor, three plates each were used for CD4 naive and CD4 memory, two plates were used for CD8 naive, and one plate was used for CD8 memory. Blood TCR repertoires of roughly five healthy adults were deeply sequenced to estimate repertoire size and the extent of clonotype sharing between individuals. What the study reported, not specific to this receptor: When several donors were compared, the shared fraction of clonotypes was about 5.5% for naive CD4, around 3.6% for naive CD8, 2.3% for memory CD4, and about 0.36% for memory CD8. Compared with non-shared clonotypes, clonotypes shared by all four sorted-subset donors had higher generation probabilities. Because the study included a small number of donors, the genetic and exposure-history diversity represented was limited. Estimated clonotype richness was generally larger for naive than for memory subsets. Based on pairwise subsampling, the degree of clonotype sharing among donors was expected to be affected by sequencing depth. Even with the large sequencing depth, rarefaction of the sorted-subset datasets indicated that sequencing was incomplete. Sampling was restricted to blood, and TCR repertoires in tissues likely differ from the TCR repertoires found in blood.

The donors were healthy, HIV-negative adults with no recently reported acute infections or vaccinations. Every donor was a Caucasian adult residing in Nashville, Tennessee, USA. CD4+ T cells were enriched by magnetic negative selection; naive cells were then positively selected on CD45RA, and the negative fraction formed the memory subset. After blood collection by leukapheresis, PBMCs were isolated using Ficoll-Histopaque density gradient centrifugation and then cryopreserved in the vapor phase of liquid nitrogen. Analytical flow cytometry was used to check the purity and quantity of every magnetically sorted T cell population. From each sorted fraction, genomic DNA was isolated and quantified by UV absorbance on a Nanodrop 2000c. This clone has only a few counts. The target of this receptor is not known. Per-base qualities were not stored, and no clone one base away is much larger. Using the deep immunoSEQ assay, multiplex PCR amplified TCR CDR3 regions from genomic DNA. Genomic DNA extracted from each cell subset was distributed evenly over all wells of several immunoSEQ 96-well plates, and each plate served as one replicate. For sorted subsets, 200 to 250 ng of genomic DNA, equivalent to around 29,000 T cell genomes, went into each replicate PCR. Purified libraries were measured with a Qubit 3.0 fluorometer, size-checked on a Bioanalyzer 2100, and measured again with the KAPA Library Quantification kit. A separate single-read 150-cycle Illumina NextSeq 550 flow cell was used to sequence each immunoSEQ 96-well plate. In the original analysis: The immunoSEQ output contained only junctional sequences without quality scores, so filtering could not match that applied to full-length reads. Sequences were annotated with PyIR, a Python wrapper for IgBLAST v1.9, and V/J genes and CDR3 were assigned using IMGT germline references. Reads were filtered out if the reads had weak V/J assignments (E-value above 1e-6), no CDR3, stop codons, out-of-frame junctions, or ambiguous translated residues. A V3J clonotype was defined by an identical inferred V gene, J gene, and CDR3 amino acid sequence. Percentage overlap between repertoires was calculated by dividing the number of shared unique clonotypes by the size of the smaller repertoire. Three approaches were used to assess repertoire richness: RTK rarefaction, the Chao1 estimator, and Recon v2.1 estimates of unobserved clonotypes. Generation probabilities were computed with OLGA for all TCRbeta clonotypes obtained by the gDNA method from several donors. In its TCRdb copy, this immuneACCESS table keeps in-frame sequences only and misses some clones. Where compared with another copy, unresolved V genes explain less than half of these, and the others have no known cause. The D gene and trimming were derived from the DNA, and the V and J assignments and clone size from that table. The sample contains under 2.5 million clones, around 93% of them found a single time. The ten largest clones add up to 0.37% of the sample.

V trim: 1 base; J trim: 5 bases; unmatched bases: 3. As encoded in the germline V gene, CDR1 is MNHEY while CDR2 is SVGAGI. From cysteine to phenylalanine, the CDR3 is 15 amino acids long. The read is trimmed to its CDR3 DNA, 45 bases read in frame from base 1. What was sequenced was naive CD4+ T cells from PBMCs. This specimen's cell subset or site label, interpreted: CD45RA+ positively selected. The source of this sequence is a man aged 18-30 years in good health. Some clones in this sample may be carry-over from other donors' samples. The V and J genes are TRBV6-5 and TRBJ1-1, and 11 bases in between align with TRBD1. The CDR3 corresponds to CASSYWDRGRTEAFF. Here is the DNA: TGTGCCAGCAGTTACTGGGACAGGGGGAGAACTGAAGCTTTCTTT.